Each of the 10 T cell receptor beta chains below was sequenced from the same sample in a study of siplizumab effects on memory and regulatory T cells. The data were produced by immunoSEQ multiplex PCR, yet TCRdb's version contains in-frame clones alone and is incomplete. Seen here are 92,000 or so clones, about 87% observed once, and the top ten hold over 12%. The material sequenced was CD4+ T cells sorted from blood. The receptors were sampled from a human donor in good health.

The chain recombines TRBV5-1 with TRBJ1-3; a possible D gene is TRBD1 (5 bases). CDR1 and CDR2 (germline): SGHRS, YFSETQ. Trimming stripped 0 bases from V and 4 bases from J, with 14 bases between. This CDR3 comprises 16 residues. This CDR3 reads CASSLVAGIAGNTIYF. DNA of the CDR3: TGCGCCAGCAGCTTGGTGGCAGGGATCGCGGGAAACACCATATATTTT.

This chain uses TRBV7-2 with TRBJ2-7; tentatively, D is TRBD1 (6 bases). Trimming removed 5 bases at V and 4 bases at J, with 9 bases between. This CDR3 is built from 12 residues. Per the germline V gene, CDR1 is SGHTA and CDR2 is FQGNSA. CDR3: CASSRDTYEQYF. The CDR3 DNA reads as TGTGCCAGCAGCCGGGACACTTACGAGCAGTACTTC.

The rearrangement uses TRBV19 and TRBJ1-5; D is ambiguous. V was trimmed by 1 base and J by 7 bases, leaving 20 bases between them. The CDR3 totals 17 residues. Per germline, CDR1 LNHDA and CDR2 SQIVND (reference sequence). In DNA form, the CDR3 reads TGTGCCAGTAGTATAGTGCTGGGATTTGGGGAAGGACAGCCCCAGCATTTT. Translation gives CASSIVLGFGEGQPQHF.

The V and J genes are TRBV19 and TRBJ2-5; a weak D match, TRBD1 (7 bases). The CDR3 is 15 amino acids. Per the germline V gene, CDR1 is LNHDA and CDR2 is SQIVND (reference sequence). V was shortened by 5 bases and J by 4 bases, with 17 bases between the two germline ends. CDR3 sequence (DNA): TGTGCCAGTAGTCCCCCCCCAGGGGGGTTAGAGACCCAGTACTTC. This gives the protein CASSPPPGGLETQYF. The full variable domain, rest sourced from reference TRBV19 and TRBJ2-5, is DGGITQSPKYLFRKEGQNVTLSCEQNLNHDAMYWYRQDPGQGLRLIYYSQIVNDFQKGDIAEGYSVSREKKESFPLTVTSAQKNPTAFYLCASSPPPGGLETQYFGPGTRLLVL.

The chain carries TRBV28 and TRBJ2-3; TRBD1 is a possible D gene (10 bases). The CDR3 runs 19 residues. Germline V gives CDR1 MDHEN, CDR2 SYDVKM. The V and J ends lost 3 bases and 2 bases respectively, with 24 bases between them. DNA for the CDR3: TGTGCCAGCAGTTTGGTAGACAGGGGGCGACTAGCGGACACAGATACGCAGTATTTT. It translates to CASSLVDRGRLADTDTQYF.

The V gene is TRBV19, the J gene TRBJ2-6, with TRBD1 matching 9 bases. This CDR3 comprises 16 residues. In germline, CDR1 is LNHDA, CDR2 SQIVND (reference sequence). V shed 4 bases, J shed 4 bases, and the junction held 5 bases outside the gene matches. The DNA of the CDR3 is TGTGCCAGTAGTAGCGACAGGGGGACAGGGGCCAACGTCCTGACTTTC. It encodes CASSSDRGTGANVLTF.

The rearrangement uses TRBV2 and TRBJ2-6; possibly TRBD1 for D (5 bases). Trimming removed 6 bases from V and 1 base from J, with 10 bases in between. The CDR3 has 15 residues. Per germline, CDR1 SNHLY and CDR2 FYNNEI. CDR3 coding DNA: TGTGCCAGCAGGCAGTCAGGGTCTGGGGCCAACGTCCTGACTTTC. The encoded protein is CASRQSGSGANVLTF.

There are a few counts of this clone. The chain links TRBV25-1 to TRBJ1-5, with 7 bases that match TRBD1. V trimming: 6 bases; J trimming: 5 bases; junction bases outside the gene matches: 7. Per the germline V gene, CDR1 is MGHDK and CDR2 is SYGVNS. There are 14 residues in the CDR3. The CDR3: CASRANRGDQPQHF. The CDR3 coding sequence is TGTGCCAGCAGGGCAAACAGGGGCGATCAGCCCCAGCATTTT.

The J gene is TRBJ2-7, the V gene TRBV6-6; weak D call: TRBD2 (5 bases). This CDR3 comprises 15 residues. The germline V and J ends were trimmed by 4 bases and 0 bases, with 13 bases remaining between them. CDR1 is MNHNY, CDR2 SVGAGI, per germline (reference sequence). The CDR3 spells CASSSGGGSSYEQYF. The CDR3 bases are TGTGCCAGCAGTTCTGGAGGCGGAAGCTCCTACGAGCAGTACTTC.

This chain connects TRBV6-5 to TRBJ2-1; tentatively, D is TRBD1 or TRBD2 (5 bases each). The CDR3 has 13 amino acids. Trimming removed 6 bases from V and 9 bases from J, with 15 bases in between. The V gene's germline CDR1 is MNHEY and CDR2 SVGAGI. Written as DNA, the CDR3 is TGTGCCAGCAGCAGCGGCAGGGCGAGTGAGCAGTTCTTC. It translates to CASSSGRASEQFF.